This entry lists 19 T cell receptor beta chains sequenced from one sample in a study of blood T cell repertoires in COVID-19. Assay: immunoSEQ multiplex PCR; the TCRdb copy retains only in-frame clones and omits some. Here the sample spans approximately 50,000 clones, roughly 90% being singletons. The specimen was peripheral blood. These receptors were obtained from a human donor in a cohort sampled during active COVID-19.

This sequence joins TRBV3-1 (or the pseudogene TRBV3-2) and TRBJ1-1, with D perhaps TRBD1 (6 bases). V was cut by 3 bases and J by 6 bases, with 8 bases left in between. Germline V gene sequence: CDR1 LGHDT, CDR2 YNNKEL (reference sequence). The CDR3 runs 12 residues. CDR3 protein: CASSHPGAEAFF. CDR3 nucleotide sequence: TGTGCCAGCAGCCACCCAGGGGCTGAAGCTTTCTTT.

This clone was observed a single time. The J gene is TRBJ1-5, the V gene TRBV19; 10 positions agree with TRBD1. The CDR3 length is 17 residues. Trimming cost V 7 bases and J 0 bases; bases outside gene matches: 9. Germline V gives CDR1 LNHDA, CDR2 SQIVND (reference sequence). CDR3: CASTRTGGFYSNQPQHF. The CDR3, as DNA: TGTGCCAGTACTAGGACAGGGGGATTTTATAGCAATCAGCCCCAGCATTTT.

The V gene is TRBV6-5, the J gene TRBJ2-1; the D gene is possibly TRBD1 (5 bases). Looked up from germline, CDR1 is MNHEY and CDR2 is SVGAGI. There are 15 residues in the CDR3. V gave up 4 bases and J gave up 3 bases, with 13 bases separating them. CDR3 region: CASSLGQGDYNEQFF. CDR3 sequence (DNA): TGTGCCAGCAGTTTGGGGCAGGGCGACTACAATGAGCAGTTCTTC.

V gene TRBV5-1 combines with J gene TRBJ2-7; tentatively, D is TRBD1 (5 bases). The CDR3 has 18 residues. The V end was cut by 4 bases, the J end by 6 bases, with 29 bases between. CDR1 and CDR2 (germline): SGHRS, YFSETQ. DNA for the CDR3: TGCGCCAGCAGCCTGGACCCCCCCCGTGGGGCCACCCCCGGCGAGCAGTACTTC. It encodes CASSLDPPRGATPGEQYF.

V usage is TRBV9 and J usage is TRBJ2-1, with 11 bases aligning to TRBD2. The CDR3 contains 14 residues. The germline CDR1 and CDR2 sequences are SGDLS and YYNGEE. The V and J ends lost 4 bases and 7 bases, in that order; junction bases with no gene match: 4. The CDR3 region is CASSPWTSGNEQFF. The CDR3 DNA reads as TGTGCCAGCAGCCCGTGGACTAGCGGGAATGAGCAGTTCTTC.

The V gene is TRBV6-5, the J gene TRBJ2-5; 9 positions agree with TRBD1. CDR3 length equals 15 residues. Germline-derived CDR1 and CDR2 are MNHEY and SVGAGI. Trimming removed 2 bases from V and 3 bases from J; junction bases left unmatched: 4. CDR3 region: CASSYLGQGKETQYF. CDR3 DNA: TGTGCCAGCAGTTACCTGGGACAGGGAAAAGAGACCCAGTACTTC.

The V gene is TRBV2, the J gene TRBJ2-3; the D gene is possibly TRBD2 (5 bases). V lost 6 bases and J lost 2, with 12 bases in between. CDR1 is SNHLY and CDR2 is FYNNEI in the germline V gene. The CDR3 extends over 14 amino acids. DNA for the CDR3: TGTGCCAGCAGGCTAGACTACTTCACAGATACGCAGTATTTT. As protein: CASRLDYFTDTQYF.

The genes are TRBV5-4 and TRBJ2-2, with TRBD2 matching over 10 bases. Germline V gene sequence: CDR1 SGHNT, CDR2 YYREEE (reference sequence). V trimming: 8 bases; J trimming: 3 bases; junction bases outside the gene matches: 1. This CDR3 comprises 13 residues. The CDR3 spells CASSGGYTGELFF. The CDR3 bases are TGTGCCAGTAGCGGGGGGTACACCGGGGAGCTGTTTTTT. The whole variable domain, remainder taken from reference TRBV5-4 and TRBJ2-2, is ETGVTQSPTHLIKTRGQQVTLRCSSQSGHNTVSWYQQALGQGPQFIFQYYREEENGRGNFPPRFSGLQFPNYSSELNVNALELDDSALYLCASSGGYTGELFFGEGSRLTVL.

This chain links TRBV2 with TRBJ2-3, with TRBD1 matching over 9 bases. This CDR3 has 12 amino acids. V gave up 7 bases and J gave up 11 bases; unmatched junction bases: 7. Germline V CDR1 and CDR2: SNHLY, FYNNEI. The DNA of the CDR3 is TGTGCCAGCACTCCGGGACAGGGTGGGCAGTATTTT. Translated, it gives CASTPGQGGQYF.

The CDR3 reads CSASGRGPDEQYF. CDR3 coding DNA: TGCAGTGCTAGTGGCAGGGGGCCTGACGAGCAGTACTTC. V is TRBV20-1 and J is TRBJ2-7; TRBD1 aligns across 8 bases. V lost 3 bases to trimming and J lost 5 bases; unmatched junction nucleotides: 6. The CDR3 has 13 amino acids. CDR1 and CDR2 from the germline V gene are DFQATT and SNEGSKA (reference sequence).

The rearrangement joins TRBV24-1 to TRBJ1-2; 11 bases are shared with TRBD1. This CDR3 comprises 16 residues. Trimming cost V 4 bases and J 8 bases; bases outside gene matches: 11. Germline V gene sequence: CDR1 KGHDR, CDR2 SFDVKD. This chain's CDR3 is CATSDTVPGQGEGYTF. CDR3 DNA: TGTGCCACCAGTGACACTGTGCCGGGACAGGGGGAAGGCTACACCTTC.

This clone was found a few times. The chain has TRBV7-9 and TRBJ2-7, with 7 bases aligning to TRBD2. V gave up 5 bases and J gave up 3 bases; unmatched junction bases: 7. Germline V gives CDR1 SEHNR, CDR2 FQNEAQ (reference sequence). CDR3 length equals 14 residues. CDR3 sequence reads: CASSPGGAGYEQYF. CDR3 DNA: TGTGCCAGCAGCCCGGGGGGAGCGGGCTACGAGCAGTACTTC.

The rearrangement uses TRBV2 and TRBJ2-7, with D uncertain. From germline, CDR1 is SNHLY and CDR2 FYNNEI. The length of the CDR3 is 14 residues. V gave up 1 base and J gave up 3 bases, with 10 bases separating them. The CDR3 DNA is TGTGCCAGCAGTGAAGTATTAAGGAGCTACGAGCAGTACTTC. Its translation is CASSEVLRSYEQYF.

The gene calls are TRBV7-3 and TRBJ2-2; a weak D match, TRBD2 (5 bases). CDR3 size: 14 residues. V was clipped by 8 bases and J by 0 bases, with 10 bases between them. Per germline, CDR1 SGHTA and CDR2 FQGTGA. Written as DNA, the CDR3 is TGTGCCAGCCGCACGGACTCGAACACCGGGGAGCTGTTTTTT. Translating gives CASRTDSNTGELFF.

The genes are TRBV30 and TRBJ1-6; no definite D call. Germline V gene sequence: CDR1 GTSNPN, CDR2 SVGIG (reference sequence). This CDR3 has 16 amino acids. V lost 1 base, J lost 5 bases, and 15 bases lay in between. CDR3: CAWSGGRTDNNSPLHF. The CDR3 nucleotides read TGTGCCTGGAGTGGAGGGCGGACGGATAATAATTCACCCCTCCACTTT.

This clone was recorded once. The chain uses TRBV6-4 and TRBJ2-1, with D tentatively TRBD2 (5 bases). Trimming took 5 bases from V and 9 from J, leaving 14 bases between them. CDR3 length equals 13 residues. Germline CDR1 and CDR2: MRHNA and SNTAGT. The CDR3 sequence is CASSPTSGGEQFF. CDR3 DNA: TGTGCCAGCAGTCCCACTAGTGGAGGTGAGCAGTTCTTC.

As DNA, the CDR3 is TGTGCCAGCAGCCTCCTCCAGGGGACAGATACGCAGTATTTT. It translates to CASSLLQGTDTQYF. The J gene is TRBJ2-3, the V gene TRBV27; tentative D call: TRBD1 (6 bases). Germline V lookup: CDR1 MNHEY, CDR2 SMNVEV (reference sequence). The CDR3 sequence is 14 residues long. V lost 6 bases, J lost 3 bases, and 13 bases lay in between.

This chain joins TRBV7-8 and TRBJ1-1, with 7 bases matching TRBD1. This CDR3 contains 14 residues. Germline V gene sequence: CDR1 SGHVS, CDR2 FQNEAQ. The V segment lost 10 bases and the J segment 1 base; nucleotides outside the gene matches: 9. The CDR3 region is CATRRGLGNTEAFF. The CDR3 DNA sequence: TGTGCCACCCGAAGGGGGCTCGGGAACACTGAAGCTTTCTTT. Variable domain in full (rest from reference TRBV7-8 and TRBJ1-1): GAGVSQSPRYKVAKRGQDVALRCDPISGHVSLFWYQQALGQGPEFLTYFQNEAQLDKSGLPSDRFFAERPEGSVSTLKIQRTQQEDSAVYLCATRRGLGNTEAFFGQGTRLTVV.

The chain combines TRBV7-6 with TRBJ2-5; a possible D gene is TRBD1 (5 bases). This CDR3 region has 17 residues. The V end lost 2 bases, the J end lost 3 bases, and 19 bases lay between the germline ends. Germline lookup yields CDR1 SGHVS and CDR2 FNYEAQ. The CDR3 bases are TGTGCCAGCAGCTTATCACTTTTTATTAGGGGCAAAGAGACCCAGTACTTC. Residues: CASSLSLFIRGKETQYF.